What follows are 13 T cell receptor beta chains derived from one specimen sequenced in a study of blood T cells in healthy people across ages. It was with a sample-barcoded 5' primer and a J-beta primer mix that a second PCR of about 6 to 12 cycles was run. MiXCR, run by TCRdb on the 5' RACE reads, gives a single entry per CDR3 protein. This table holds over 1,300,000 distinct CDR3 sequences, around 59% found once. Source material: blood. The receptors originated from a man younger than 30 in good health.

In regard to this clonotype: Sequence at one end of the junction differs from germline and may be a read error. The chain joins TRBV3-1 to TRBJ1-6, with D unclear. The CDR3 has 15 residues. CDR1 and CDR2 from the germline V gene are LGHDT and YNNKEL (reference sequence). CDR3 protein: CASSQDSTGDSPPHF. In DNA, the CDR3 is TGTGCCAGCAGCCAAGATTCGACGGGAGACTCACCCCCCCACTTT.

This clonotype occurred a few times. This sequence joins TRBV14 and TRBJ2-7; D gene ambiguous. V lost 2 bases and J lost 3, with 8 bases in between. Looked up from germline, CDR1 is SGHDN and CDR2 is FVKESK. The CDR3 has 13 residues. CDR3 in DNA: TGTGCCAGCAGCCAACTGTTGATCTACGAGCAGTACTTC. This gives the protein CASSQLLIYEQYF. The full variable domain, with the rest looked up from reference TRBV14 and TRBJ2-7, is EAGVTQFPSHSVIEKGQTVTLRCDPISGHDNLYWYRRVMGKEIKFLLHFVKESKQDESGMPNNRFLAERTGGTYSTLKVQPAELEDSGVYFCASSQLLIYEQYFGPGTRLTVT.

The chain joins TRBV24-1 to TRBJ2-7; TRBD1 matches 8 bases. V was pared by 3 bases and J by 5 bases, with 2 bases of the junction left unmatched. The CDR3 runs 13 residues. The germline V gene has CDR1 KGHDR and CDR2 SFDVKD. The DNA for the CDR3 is TGTGCCACCAGTGATCCGGACAGGGACGAGCAGTACTTC. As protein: CATSDPDRDEQYF.

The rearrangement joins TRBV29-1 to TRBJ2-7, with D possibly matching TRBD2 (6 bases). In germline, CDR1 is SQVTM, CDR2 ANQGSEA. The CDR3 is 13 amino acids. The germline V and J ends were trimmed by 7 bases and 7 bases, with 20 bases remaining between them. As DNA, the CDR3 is TGCAGCGCCCCCGGAGGAGGGAACAATGAGCAGTACTTC. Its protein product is CSAPGGGNNEQYF.

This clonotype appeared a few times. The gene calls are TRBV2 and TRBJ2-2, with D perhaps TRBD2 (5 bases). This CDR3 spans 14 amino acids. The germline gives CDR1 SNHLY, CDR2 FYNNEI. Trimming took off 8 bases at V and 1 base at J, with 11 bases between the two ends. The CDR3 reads CASRDGRNTGELFF. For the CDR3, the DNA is TGTGCCAGCCGGGATGGAAGGAACACCGGGGAGCTGTTTTTT.

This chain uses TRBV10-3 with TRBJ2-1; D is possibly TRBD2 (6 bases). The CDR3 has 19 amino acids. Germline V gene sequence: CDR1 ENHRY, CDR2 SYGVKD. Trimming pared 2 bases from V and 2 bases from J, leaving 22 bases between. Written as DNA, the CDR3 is TGTGCCATCAGTGAGCCTCAGCTCGGGGCGGGACGTACCTACAATGAGCAGTTCTTC. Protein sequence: CAISEPQLGAGRTYNEQFF.

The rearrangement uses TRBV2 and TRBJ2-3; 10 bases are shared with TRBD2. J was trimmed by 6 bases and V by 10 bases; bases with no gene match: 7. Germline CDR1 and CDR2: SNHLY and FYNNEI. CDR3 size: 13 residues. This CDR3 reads CAINLAGVDTQYF. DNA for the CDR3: TGTGCCATAAATCTAGCGGGAGTTGATACGCAGTATTTT.

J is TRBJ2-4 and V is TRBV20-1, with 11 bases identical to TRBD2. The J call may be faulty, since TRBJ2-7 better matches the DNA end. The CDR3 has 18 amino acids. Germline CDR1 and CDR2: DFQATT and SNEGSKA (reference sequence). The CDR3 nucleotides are TGCAGTGCTAGATCCCTAGGGTTAGCGGGAGGGCCTTTGGACGAGCAGTACTTC. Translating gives CSARSLGLAGGPLDEQYF.

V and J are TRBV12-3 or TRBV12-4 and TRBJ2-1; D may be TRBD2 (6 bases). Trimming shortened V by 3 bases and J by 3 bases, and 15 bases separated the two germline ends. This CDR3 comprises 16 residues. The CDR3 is CASSFSGAPRYNEQFF. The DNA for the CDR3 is TGTGCCAGCAGTTTCTCGGGAGCGCCTCGCTACAATGAGCAGTTCTTC.

The CDR3 is CASSDPSLRDTQYF. CDR3 in DNA: TGTGCCAGCAGTGATCCCTCTCTAAGAGATACGCAGTATTTT. This sequence joins TRBV2 and TRBJ2-3; D not resolved. The CDR3 length is 14 residues. V lost 3 bases and J lost 5, with 12 bases in between. Germline loops: CDR1 SNHLY, CDR2 FYNNEI.

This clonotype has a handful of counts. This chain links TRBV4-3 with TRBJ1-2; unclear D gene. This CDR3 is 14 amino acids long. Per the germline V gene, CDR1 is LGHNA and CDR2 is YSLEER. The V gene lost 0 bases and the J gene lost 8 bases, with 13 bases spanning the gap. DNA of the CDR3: TGCGCCAGCAGCCAAGATAGAGGGCAGCAAGGCTACACCTTC. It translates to CASSQDRGQQGYTF.

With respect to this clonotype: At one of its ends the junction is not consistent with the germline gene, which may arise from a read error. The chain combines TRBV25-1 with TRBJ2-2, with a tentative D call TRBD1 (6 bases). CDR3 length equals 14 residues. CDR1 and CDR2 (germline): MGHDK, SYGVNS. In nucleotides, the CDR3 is TGTGTCAGCTCAACAGGGAGCGGAACCGGGGAGCTGTTTTTT. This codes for CVSSTGSGTGELFF. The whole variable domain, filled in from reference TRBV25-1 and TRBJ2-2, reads EADIYQTPRYLVIGTGKKITLECSQTMGHDKMYWYQQDPGMELHLIHYSYGVNSTEKGDLSSESTVSRIRTEHFPLTLESARPSHTSQYLCVSSTGSGTGELFFGEGSRLTVL.

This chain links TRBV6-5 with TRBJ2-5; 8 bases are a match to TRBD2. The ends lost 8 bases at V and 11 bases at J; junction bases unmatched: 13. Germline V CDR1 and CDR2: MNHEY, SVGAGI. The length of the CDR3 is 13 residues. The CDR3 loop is CASGAGGSNEQYF. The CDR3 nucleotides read TGTGCCAGCGGGGCGGGAGGCTCGAATGAGCAGTACTTC.